The next 7 T cell receptor beta chains were all read from a single sample in a study of shared clonotypes between healthy human individuals. Terminally differentiated effector memory CD45RA+ cells were excluded by CCR7 positive selection of CD45RO-negative cells. Here immunoSEQ multiplex PCR was the method, and the copy in TCRdb shows in-frame clones only, minus some. The repertoire holds about 2.1 million clones, with roughly 95% as singletons. The source material was naive CD8+ T cells from PBMCs. The receptors were gathered from a man younger than 30 in good health. Some clones in this sample may be carry-over from other donors' samples.

The chain combines TRBV15 with TRBJ2-1; 8 nucleotides match TRBD2. The V and J ends lost 3 bases and 3 bases, in that order; junction bases with no gene match: 1. Germline V gene lookup returns CDR1 LNHNV and CDR2 YYDKDF (reference sequence). The CDR3 totals 14 residues. DNA for the CDR3: TGTGCCACCAGCAGGACTAGCGACTACAATGAGCAGTTCTTC. Protein product: CATSRTSDYNEQFF.

The chain couples TRBV9 to TRBJ2-7; 8 nucleotides agree with TRBD1. Germline V gives CDR1 SGDLS, CDR2 YYNGEE. The CDR3 totals 16 residues. Trimming at V came to 0 bases and at J to 4 bases, leaving 9 bases not matched to a gene. Here the CDR3 DNA reads TGTGCCAGCAGCGTAGCAGGGGGCGCAGGGTTATACGAGCAGTACTTC. It translates to CASSVAGGAGLYEQYF.

The chain joins TRBV23-1 to TRBJ2-2; TRBD1 agrees at 8 bases. TRBV23-1 is given ORF status, its function remaining uncertain. J gave up 0 bases and V 3 bases, and 3 bases lay outside the gene matches. CDR3 length: 16 residues. CDR3 in DNA: TGCGCCAGCAGTCATAGACAGGGGACGAACACCGGGGAGCTGTTTTTT. Amino acid sequence: CASSHRQGTNTGELFF.

This clone was counted once. The chain couples TRBV7-8 to TRBJ2-7, with D possibly TRBD1 on 5 matching bases. V was shortened by 3 bases and J by 3 bases, with 12 bases between the two germline ends. The CDR3 extends over 14 amino acids. Germline CDR1 SGHVS, CDR2 FQNEAQ. DNA for the CDR3: TGTGCCAGCAGCTTCGACGTGGGGCGCTACGAGCAGTACTTC. Its protein is CASSFDVGRYEQYF.

V usage is TRBV14 and J usage is TRBJ1-4; D gene unclear. The V end was cut by 0 bases, the J end by 2 bases, with 7 bases between. The CDR3 runs to 15 residues. Germline CDR1 reads SGHDN; CDR2 reads FVKESK. The CDR3 region is CASSQEGRTNEKLFF. CDR3 in DNA: TGTGCCAGCAGCCAAGAGGGCCGTACTAATGAAAAACTGTTTTTT.

This clone has just one count. The CDR3 loop reads CASSSSRGTSGRSFEQFF. DNA for the CDR3: TGTGCCAGCAGCTCCTCTAGAGGGACTAGCGGGAGGAGTTTTGAGCAGTTCTTC. The V call is TRBV7-9, the J call TRBJ2-1, with TRBD2 matching over 15 bases. The length of the CDR3 is 18 residues. With V trimmed by 4 bases and J by 9 bases, 13 bases remained unmatched. CDR1 and CDR2 from the germline V gene are SEHNR and FQNEAQ (reference sequence). The full variable domain, rest sourced from reference TRBV7-9 and TRBJ2-1, is DTGVSQNPRHKITKRGQNVTFRCDPISEHNRLYWYRQTLGQGPEFLTYFQNEAQLEKSRLLSDRFSAERPKGSFSTLEIQRTEQGDSAMYLCASSSSRGTSGRSFEQFFGPGTRLTVL.

The V gene is TRBV11-2, the J gene TRBJ2-2; 7 nucleotides agree with TRBD1. The CDR3 extends over 15 amino acids. Germline lookup yields CDR1 SGHAT and CDR2 FQNNGV. Trimming removed 5 bases from V and 6 bases from J; junction bases left unmatched: 9. The CDR3 DNA sequence: TGTGCCAGCAGCCCGACGAACAGGGGAGCCGGGGAGCTGTTTTTT. Amino acid sequence: CASSPTNRGAGELFF.